These T cell receptor beta chains were read from a single sample in a study of a mutant IDH1 vaccine in newly diagnosed glioma. The antigens of these receptors remain unknown. Using immunoSEQ multiplex PCR, the repertoire was profiled, and TCRdb retains in-frame clones only, with some absent. Among fewer than 35,000 clones listed, roughly 54% were seen once. This material consisted of PBMCs, taken from a glioma patient whose treatment included an IDH1 peptide vaccine. These receptors were obtained from a woman aged 18-29 years with glioma. Each CDR3 is given with its conserved first and last residue. A D gene is named only where the DNA matches it firmly. Only some rows state a clone size, as once, few, many or a class for expanded clones.

J | D | V | size | DNA | CDR3
TRBJ1-5 | NA | TRBV6-5 | NA | TGTGCCAGCAGTCGGATAGGACAAAACAATCAGCCCCAGCATTTT | CASSRIGQNNQPQHF
TRBJ2-2 | NA | TRBV29-1 | NA | TGCAGCGTAATTACGAACACCGGGGAGCTGTTTTTT | CSVITNTGELFF
TRBJ1-5 | TRBD1 | TRBV19 | NA | TGTGCCAGTAGTAAACAGGGGCAGCCCCAGCATTTT | CASSKQGQPQHF
TRBJ1-1 | NA | TRBV19 | once | TGTGCCAGTACAAAAGACAGTATGAACACTGAAGCTTTCTTT | CASTKDSMNTEAFF
TRBJ2-7 | TRBD2 | TRBV18 | NA | TGTGCCAGCTCACCACTAGGACTAGCGGCCTACGAGCAGTACTTC | CASSPLGLAAYEQYF
TRBJ2-7 | NA | TRBV27 | few | TGTGCCAGCAGTTTTAACTCAGGGAGCGAGCAGTACTTC | CASSFNSGSEQYF
TRBJ2-1 | TRBD1 | TRBV7-9 | NA | TGTGCCAGCAGCTCGACAGGGAATTCCTACAATGAGCAGTTCTTC | CASSSTGNSYNEQFF
TRBJ2-1 | NA | TRBV27 | few | TGTGCCAGCAGTTCGGTTTCCTACAATGAGCAGTTCTTC | CASSSVSYNEQFF
TRBJ2-1 | TRBD2 | TRBV15 | few | TGTGCCACCAGCAGAGACACCTCGGGGGGAAGTAAGTTCTTC | CATSRDTSGGSKFF
TRBJ1-2 | NA | TRBV19 | NA | TGTGCCAGTAGTATAGGATCTGGGAACTATGGCTACACCTTC | CASSIGSGNYGYTF
TRBJ2-7 | NA | TRBV6-5 | NA | TGTGCCAGCAGTTACGGGCACGTGAGCGAGCAGTACTTC | CASSYGHVSEQYF
TRBJ2-7 | TRBD1 | TRBV27 | NA | TGTGCCAGCAGCGACAGGGGGCCCTACGAGCAGTACTTC | CASSDRGPYEQYF
TRBJ2-7 | NA | TRBV6-5 | few | TGTGCCAGCAGTTACTCTAACGGGGGCCGCGAGCAGTACTTC | CASSYSNGGREQYF
TRBJ2-7 | NA | TRBV7-9 | few | TGTGCCAGCAGCCCCGCACTTTACTACGAGCAGTACTTC | CASSPALYYEQYF
TRBJ2-2 | TRBD2 | TRBV7-2 | few | TGTGCCAGCAGCTTTGGACTAGCGGGAGTCGCGAACACCGGGGAGCTGTTTTTT | CASSFGLAGVANTGELFF
TRBJ1-2 | NA | TRBV5-5 | NA | TGTGCCAGCAGCTCACAACAGTGGGGAATGGGCTACACCTTC | CASSSQQWGMGYTF
TRBJ2-7 | NA | TRBV4-1 | NA | TGCGCCAGCAGCCTTGGGACAAACGAGCAGTACTTC | CASSLGTNEQYF
TRBJ2-7 | NA | TRBV18 | NA | TGTGCCAGCTCCCCTGGAGTGCAGAGCTCCTACGAGCAGTACTTC | CASSPGVQSSYEQYF
TRBJ2-7 | NA | TRBV5-4 | NA | TGTGCCAGCAGCCCCATGTCGAGGTTAGGGGAGCTCGAGCAGTACTTC | CASSPMSRLGELEQYF
TRBJ2-1 | NA | TRBV29-1 | few | TGCAGCGTTGACAGGGGGGTCGATGAGCAGTTCTTC | CSVDRGVDEQFF
TRBJ2-7 | NA | TRBV19 | few | TGTGCCAGTAGTCGGAACAGGGACGAGCAGTACTTC | CASSRNRDEQYF
TRBJ1-4 | TRBD1 | TRBV2 | NA | TGTGCCAGCAACGACCGGGACAGGGGAACCGAAAAACTGTTTTTT | CASNDRDRGTEKLFF
TRBJ2-1 | NA | TRBV29-1 | NA | TGCAGTACCTCATCTCTAGGTAATGAGCAGTTCTTC | CSTSSLGNEQFF
TRBJ2-7 | NA | TRBV28 | few | TGTGCCAGCAGTGCCCCTTACGAGCAGTACTTC | CASSAPYEQYF
TRBJ2-2 | NA | TRBV6-1 | NA | TGTGCCAGCAGTGTTCTGGGGGCGGTCACCGGGGAGCTGTTTTTT | CASSVLGAVTGELFF
TRBJ1-5 | NA | TRBV2 | NA | TGTGCCAGCACCCTAGAAAGTAGCAATCAGCCCCAGCATTTT | CASTLESSNQPQHF
TRBJ1-2 | NA | TRBV15 | once | TGTGCCACCAGCAGAGATCTGACCGGTGGAGGCTACACCTTC | CATSRDLTGGGYTF
TRBJ2-7 | TRBD1 | TRBV6-1 | NA | TGTGCCAGCAGTGAAGGGGACAGGGGGGGCTACGAGCAGTACTTC | CASSEGDRGGYEQYF
TRBJ2-7 | NA | TRBV27 | few | TGTGCCAGCAGTTTTAACAGGGCGCACGAGCAGTACTTC | CASSFNRAHEQYF
TRBJ1-2 | NA | TRBV7-2 | NA | TGTGCCAGCAGCTTAGAGGTTAACTATGGCTACACCTTC | CASSLEVNYGYTF
TRBJ1-6 | NA | TRBV2 | few | TGTGCCAGCAGCGAGATTGGGCCCCTCCACTTT | CASSEIGPLHF
TRBJ1-1 | NA | TRBV7-9 | NA | TGTGCCAGCAGCCCGTTAGACAGGACCGACACTGAAGCTTTCTTT | CASSPLDRTDTEAFF
TRBJ2-7 | NA | TRBV18 | NA | TGTGCCAGCTCACCAGGCGCTAGCTCCTACGAGCAGTACTTC | CASSPGASSYEQYF
TRBJ1-1 | NA | TRBV5-1 | NA | TGCGCCAGCAGCGGGGGCGGCATGAACACTGAAGCTTTCTTT | CASSGGGMNTEAFF
TRBJ1-2 | NA | TRBV4-3 | NA | TGCGCCAGCAGCCCCAAGGGGGGTAACTATGGCTACACCTTC | CASSPKGGNYGYTF
TRBJ2-5 | TRBD1 | TRBV29-1 | NA | TGCAGCGCGCAGGATGTCAATACAGGGGGCGGGGAGACCCAGTACTTC | CSAQDVNTGGGETQYF
TRBJ2-7 | TRBD1 | TRBV27 | NA | TGTGCCCGCCCTGTGCGGGACAGGGGGCCGAAGCGTTATTTATACGAGCAGTACTTC | CARPVRDRGPKRYLYEQYF